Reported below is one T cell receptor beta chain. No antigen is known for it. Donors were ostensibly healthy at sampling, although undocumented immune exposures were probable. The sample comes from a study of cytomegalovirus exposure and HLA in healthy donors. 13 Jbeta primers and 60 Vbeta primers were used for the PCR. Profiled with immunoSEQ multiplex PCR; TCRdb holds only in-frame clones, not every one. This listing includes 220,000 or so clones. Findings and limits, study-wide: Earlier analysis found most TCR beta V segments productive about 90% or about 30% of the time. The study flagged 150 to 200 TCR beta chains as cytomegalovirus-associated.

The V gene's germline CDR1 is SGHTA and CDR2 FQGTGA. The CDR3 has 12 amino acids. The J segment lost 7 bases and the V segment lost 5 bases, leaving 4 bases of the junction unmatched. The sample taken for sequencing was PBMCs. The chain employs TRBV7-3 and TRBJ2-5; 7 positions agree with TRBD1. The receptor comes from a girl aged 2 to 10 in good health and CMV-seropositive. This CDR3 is CASSDRVGTQYF. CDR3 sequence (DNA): TGTGCCAGCAGCGACAGGGTTGGGACCCAGTACTTC.